This paragraph reports one TCR beta chain. J gave up 6 bases and V 0 bases, and 11 bases lay outside the gene matches. The CDR3 is 16 residues long. The germline CDR1 and CDR2 sequences are SGHRS and YFSETQ. The data were taken from a study of blood T cell repertoires in COVID-19. As for the study in general: Spain, Italy and the United States supplied samples that represented acute and convalescent COVID-19. T cells, B-cell-depleted T cells, or PBMCs supplied cDNA or gDNA.

In the study's own analysis: Amplified reference gene primers provided the basis for estimating nucleated cell counts. Clones were read by immunoSEQ multiplex PCR, and TCRdb kept only the in-frame ones, dropping some. V, J and clone size were drawn from that table, and D and trimming were deduced from the DNA. Here the sample spans approximately 160,000 clones, over 60% being singletons. This receptor was obtained from an elderly woman with acute or convalescent COVID-19. The sample was peripheral blood. This sequence joins TRBV5-1 and TRBJ1-2, with TRBD1 identical over 7 bases. The CDR3: CASSLGRQGIADGYTF. The CDR3 DNA reads TGCGCCAGCAGCTTGGGACGACAGGGAATCGCCGATGGCTACACCTTC.